Each of the 18 T cell receptor beta chains below was sequenced from the same sample in a study of blood T cell repertoires in COVID-19. Repertoires were generated with immunoSEQ multiplex PCR, while TCRdb's copy carries only in-frame clones and drops some. The table records over 35,000 clones, roughly 71% of them present only once. The sample comprised peripheral blood. These receptors all come from an elderly man with acute or convalescent COVID-19.

The rearrangement uses TRBV12-5 and TRBJ2-3; D is ambiguous. The CDR3 runs 17 residues. The germline CDR1 and CDR2 sequences are LGHNT and FRNRAP. Trimming stripped 4 bases from V and 1 base from J, with 18 bases between. CDR3: CASGSRVQTTRTDTQYF. The CDR3 DNA follows: TGTGCTAGTGGTTCCCGGGTCCAAACAACTCGCACAGATACGCAGTATTTT.

The chain couples TRBV13 to TRBJ2-5; the match to TRBD1 covers 8 bases. The CDR3 has 15 amino acids. Germline trimming cut 2 bases from V and 4 bases from J; bases unmatched to any gene: 6. CDR1 and CDR2 (germline): PRHDT, FYEKMQ (reference sequence). CDR3 residues: CASSLQGARGETQYF. The CDR3, as DNA: TGTGCCAGCAGCTTACAGGGGGCAAGGGGAGAGACCCAGTACTTC.

The chain combines TRBV19 with TRBJ2-1; weak D call: TRBD1 (6 bases). V lost 6 bases and J lost 12, with 15 bases in between. Germline V gene data show CDR1 as LNHDA and CDR2 as SQIVND (reference sequence). The CDR3 contains 12 residues. CDR3 in amino acids: CASRDSRRAQFF. Written as DNA, the CDR3 is TGTGCCAGTAGGGACAGTAGAAGAGCGCAGTTCTTC. Variable domain in full (rest from reference TRBV19 and TRBJ2-1): DGGITQSPKYLFRKEGQNVTLSCEQNLNHDAMYWYRQDPGQGLRLIYYSQIVNDFQKGDIAEGYSVSREKKESFPLTVTSAQKNPTAFYLCASRDSRRAQFFGPGTRLTVL.

This rearrangement joins TRBV5-1 to TRBJ2-1, with 11 bases identical to TRBD1. This CDR3 has 16 amino acids. Trimming removed 4 bases from V and 5 bases from J; junction bases left unmatched: 8. Germline V gene sequence: CDR1 SGHRS, CDR2 YFSETQ. The CDR3 loop is CASSPKPGQGDNEQFF. CDR3 sequence (DNA): TGCGCCAGCAGCCCGAAACCGGGACAGGGGGACAATGAGCAGTTCTTC.

The chain uses TRBV12-3 or TRBV12-4 and TRBJ2-7, with a weak D call TRBD2 (6 bases). The CDR3 consists of 13 residues. V shed 4 bases and J shed 4 bases, with 11 bases lying between them. The DNA of the CDR3 is TGTGCCAGCAGTTATCAGGAGGGTTACGAGCAGTACTTC. Translating gives CASSYQEGYEQYF.

The chain uses TRBV11-2 and TRBJ2-3; maybe TRBD2 (5 bases). The CDR3 is made up of 14 amino acids. The V and J ends lost 5 bases and 0 bases respectively, with 9 bases between them. Germline assignment: CDR1 SGHAT and CDR2 FQNNGV. CDR3 region: CASSPGGSTDTQYF. The CDR3, as DNA: TGTGCCAGCAGCCCAGGCGGGAGCACAGATACGCAGTATTTT.

The chain uses TRBV30 and TRBJ2-5; 11 nucleotides line up with TRBD2. Per germline, CDR1 GTSNPN and CDR2 SVGIG (reference sequence). This CDR3 comprises 17 residues. The junction had 9 bases not matched to a gene; V was cut back by 2 bases and J by 1 base. DNA for the CDR3: TGTGCCTGGAGTCCCAGGGGGACTAGCGGCTCCCAAGAGACCCAGTACTTC. As protein: CAWSPRGTSGSQETQYF.

The genes are TRBV7-6 and TRBJ2-1; D remains ambiguous. Per the germline V gene, CDR1 is SGHVS and CDR2 is FNYEAQ. This CDR3 has 16 amino acids. V gave up 1 base and J gave up 0 bases, with 10 bases separating them. Here the CDR3 reads CASSLVAAPSYNEQFF. Written as DNA, the CDR3 is TGTGCCAGCAGCTTAGTTGCGGCCCCCTCCTACAATGAGCAGTTCTTC.

The chain recombines TRBV3-1 (or the pseudogene TRBV3-2) with TRBJ1-2; D may be TRBD1 (6 bases). CDR3 size: 12 residues. The germline V gene encodes CDR1 LGHDT and CDR2 YNNKEL (reference sequence). V was trimmed by 2 bases and J by 8 bases, leaving 9 bases between them. CDR3 in DNA: TGTGCCAGCAGCCAACAGACAGGAGGCTACACCTTC. The encoded protein is CASSQQTGGYTF.

The chain links TRBV19 to TRBJ1-6; D gene unclear. The length of the CDR3 is 15 residues. Germline assignment: CDR1 LNHDA and CDR2 SQIVND (reference sequence). The ends were cut back, 4 bases at V and 0 bases at J, with 7 bases in the middle. The CDR3: CASSRASSYNSPLHF. In nucleotides, the CDR3 is TGTGCCAGTAGTAGGGCCAGCTCCTATAATTCACCCCTCCACTTT.

This clone was seen only a few times. V and J are TRBV19 and TRBJ2-2; D is unclear. V lost 4 bases, J lost 3 bases, and 9 bases lay in between. The CDR3 totals 14 residues. CDR1 and CDR2 (germline): LNHDA, SQIVND (reference sequence). CDR3 bases: TGTGCCAGTAGTAGGCCCCGGGACACCGGGGAGCTGTTTTTT. It is translated as CASSRPRDTGELFF.

This clone was picked up a small number of times. V usage is TRBV7-9 and J usage is TRBJ1-2, with TRBD1 identical over 7 bases. CDR3 length equals 14 residues. V lost 5 bases to trimming and J lost 4 bases; unmatched junction nucleotides: 7. Germline CDR1 SEHNR, CDR2 FQNEAQ (reference sequence). DNA for the CDR3: TGTGCCAGCAGCACCCAGGGGGGACCCTATGGCTACACCTTC. This translates into CASSTQGGPYGYTF.

The J gene is TRBJ1-2, the V gene TRBV3-1 (or the pseudogene TRBV3-2); 7 positions match TRBD1. Unmatched junction bases numbered 7, after V lost 6 bases and J lost 0 bases. From germline, CDR1 is LGHDT and CDR2 YNNKEL (reference sequence). This CDR3 has 15 amino acids. The DNA for the CDR3 is TGTGCCAGCAGTCTGGACAGGCGCACTAACTATGGCTACACCTTC. Protein product: CASSLDRRTNYGYTF.

A few counts support this clone. This chain connects TRBV6-5 to TRBJ1-1, with D uncertain. V shed 8 bases and J shed 0 bases, with 13 bases lying between them. There are 14 residues in the CDR3. Germline V CDR1 and CDR2: MNHEY, SVGAGI. In nucleotides, the CDR3 is TGTGCCAGCTCCAAGAACAGCTTGAACACTGAAGCTTTCTTT. Its protein product is CASSKNSLNTEAFF.

The chain combines TRBV6-6 with TRBJ2-3; 13 nucleotides align to TRBD2. The V and J ends lost 6 bases and 2 bases, in that order; junction bases with no gene match: 5. The length of the CDR3 is 16 residues. Germline CDR1 MNHNY, CDR2 SVGAGI (reference sequence). The CDR3 nucleotides read TGTGCCAGCAGGGACGGACTAGCGGGAGCCACAGATACGCAGTATTTT. Protein product: CASRDGLAGATDTQYF.

V usage is TRBV29-1 and J usage is TRBJ2-7; possibly TRBD1 for D (6 bases). The CDR3 is 13 amino acids. V dropped 4 bases and J dropped 2 bases, with 12 bases sitting between them. CDR1 SQVTM and CDR2 ANQGSEA come from the germline V gene. The CDR3 spells CSVVMDSPYEQYF. The CDR3 DNA is TGCAGCGTTGTGATGGACAGTCCCTACGAGCAGTACTTC.

V usage is TRBV7-9 and J usage is TRBJ1-2; D gene ambiguous. The V gene's germline CDR1 is SEHNR and CDR2 FQNEAQ (reference sequence). This CDR3 region has 16 residues. The V end was cut by 5 bases, the J end by 6 bases, with 22 bases between. CDR3 protein: CASSPTEPVAWDGYTF. Written as DNA, the CDR3 is TGTGCCAGCAGCCCGACTGAGCCGGTAGCATGGGATGGCTACACCTTC.

V usage is TRBV5-1 and J usage is TRBJ1-4, with 8 bases matching TRBD1. Germline V gives CDR1 SGHRS, CDR2 YFSETQ. V was pared by 1 base and J by 5 bases, with 10 bases of the junction left unmatched. This CDR3 contains 17 residues. In DNA form, the CDR3 reads TGCGCCAGCAGCTTGATAGCAGGGGGCCCTTCAAATGAAAAACTGTTTTTT. Its protein is CASSLIAGGPSNEKLFF.